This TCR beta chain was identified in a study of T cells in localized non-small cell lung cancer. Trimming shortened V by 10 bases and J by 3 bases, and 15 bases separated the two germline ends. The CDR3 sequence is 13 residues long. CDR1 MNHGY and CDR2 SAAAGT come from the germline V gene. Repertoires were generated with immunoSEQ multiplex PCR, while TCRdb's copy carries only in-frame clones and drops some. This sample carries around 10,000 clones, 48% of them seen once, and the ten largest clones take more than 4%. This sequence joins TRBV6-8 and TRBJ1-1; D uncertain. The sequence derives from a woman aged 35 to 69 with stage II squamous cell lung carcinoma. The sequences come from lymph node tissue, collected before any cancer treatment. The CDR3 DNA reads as TGTGCCACACGACGGGTTTGGGACACTGAAGCTTTCTTT. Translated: CATRRVWDTEAFF.